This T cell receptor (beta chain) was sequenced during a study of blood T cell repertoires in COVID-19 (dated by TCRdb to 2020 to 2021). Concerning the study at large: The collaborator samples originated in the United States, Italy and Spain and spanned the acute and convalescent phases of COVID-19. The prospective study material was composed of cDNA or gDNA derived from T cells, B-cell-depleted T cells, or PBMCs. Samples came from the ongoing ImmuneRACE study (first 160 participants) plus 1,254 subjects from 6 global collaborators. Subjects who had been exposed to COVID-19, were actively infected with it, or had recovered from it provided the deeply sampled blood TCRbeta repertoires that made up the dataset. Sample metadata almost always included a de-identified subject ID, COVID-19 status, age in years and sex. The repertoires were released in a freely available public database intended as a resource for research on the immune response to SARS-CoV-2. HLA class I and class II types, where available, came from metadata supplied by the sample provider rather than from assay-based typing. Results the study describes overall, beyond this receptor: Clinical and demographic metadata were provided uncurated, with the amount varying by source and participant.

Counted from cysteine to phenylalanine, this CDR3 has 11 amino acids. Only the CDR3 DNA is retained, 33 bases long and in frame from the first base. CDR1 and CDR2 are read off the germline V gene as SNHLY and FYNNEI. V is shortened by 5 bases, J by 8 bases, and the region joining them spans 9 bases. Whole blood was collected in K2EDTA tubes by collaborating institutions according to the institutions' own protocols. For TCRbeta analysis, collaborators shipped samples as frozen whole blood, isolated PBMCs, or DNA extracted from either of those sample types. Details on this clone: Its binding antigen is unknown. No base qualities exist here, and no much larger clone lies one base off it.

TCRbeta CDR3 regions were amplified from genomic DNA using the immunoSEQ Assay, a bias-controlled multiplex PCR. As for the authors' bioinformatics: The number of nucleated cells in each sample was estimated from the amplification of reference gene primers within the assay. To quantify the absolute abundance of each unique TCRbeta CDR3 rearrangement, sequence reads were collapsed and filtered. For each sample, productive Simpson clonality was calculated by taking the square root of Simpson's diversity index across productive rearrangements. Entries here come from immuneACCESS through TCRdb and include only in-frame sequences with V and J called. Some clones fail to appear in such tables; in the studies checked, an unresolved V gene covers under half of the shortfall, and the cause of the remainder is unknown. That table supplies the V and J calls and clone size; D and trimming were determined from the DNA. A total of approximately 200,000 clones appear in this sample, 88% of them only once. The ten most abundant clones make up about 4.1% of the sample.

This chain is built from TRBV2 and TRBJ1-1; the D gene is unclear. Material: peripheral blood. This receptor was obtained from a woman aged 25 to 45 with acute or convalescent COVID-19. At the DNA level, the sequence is TGTGCCAGCAGTACAACAGTAGAAGCTTTCTTT. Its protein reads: CASSTTVEAFF. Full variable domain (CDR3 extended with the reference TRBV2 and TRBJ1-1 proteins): EPEVTQTPSHQVTQMGQEVILRCVPISNHLYFYWYRQILGQKVEFLVSFYNNEISEKSEIFDDQFSVERPDGSNFTLKIRSTKLEDSAMYFCASSTTVEAFFGQGTRLTVV.